This T cell receptor beta chain was observed in a study of resident and recirculating memory T cells in vitiligo. General study points: No single dominant TCR clone appeared; lesion clonality varied.

Using immunoSEQ multiplex PCR, the repertoire was profiled, and TCRdb retains in-frame clones only, with some absent. The sample contains tens of thousands of clones, 92% of which appear only once. In regard to this clone: The antigen is not known.

V was trimmed by 5 bases and J by 4 bases, leaving 13 bases between them. Germline lookup yields CDR1 SEHNR and CDR2 FQNEAQ (reference sequence). This CDR3 is built from 14 residues. This rearrangement joins TRBV7-9 to TRBJ2-3, with TRBD2 as a possible D gene (7 bases). Sequenced: blood. The clonotype was recovered from a male donor with vitiligo. CDR3 amino acids: CASSKGGEADTQYF. CDR3 DNA: TGTGCCAGCAGCAAAGGGGGGGAAGCAGATACGCAGTATTTT.